Listed below are T cell receptor beta chains from one sample, sequenced in a study of Graves' ophthalmopathy and Graves' hyperthyroidism. One entry per CDR3 protein results from TCRdb running MiXCR on the multiplex PCR reads. The data contain 650,000 to 900,000 distinct CDR3 sequences, roughly 41% of them seen just once; the ten biggest clones take up 40% to 55%. Sequences were obtained from peripheral blood. All receptors derive from an adult man with Graves' ophthalmopathy. Each CDR3 is given with its conserved first and last residue. Rows give clone size only sometimes, using once, few, many, or a class for an expanded clone.

abundance	v_gene	j_gene	len	CDR3aa
few	TRBV6-4	TRBJ1-2	14	CASSDNLGSSVYTF
-	TRBV24-1	TRBJ1-5	12	CASSEGSRPQHF
many	TRBV20-1	TRBJ1-1	15	CSARDQGRGGTEAFF
-	TRBV9	TRBJ1-2	12	CASSQVSQGPLF
many	TRBV10-3	TRBJ2-5	14	CAISGLAGEETQYF
many	TRBV29-1	TRBJ2-7	11	CSVEGLHEQYF
-	TRBV7-9	TRBJ1-1	16	CASTPRQGWRDTEAFF
-	TRBV15	TRBJ2-7	14	CATSKGGGEDEQYF
-	TRBV20-1	TRBJ1-2	16	CSARDFGDSPNYGYTF
few	TRBV10-2	TRBJ2-2	14	CASSDWGSTGELFF
few	TRBV6-5	TRBJ1-6	13	CASNRGAGSPLHF
many	TRBV9	TRBJ1-1	14	CASSVAGGVTEAFF
-	TRBV19	TRBJ1-5	14	CAWSVRLSNQPQHF
-	TRBV14	TRBJ2-7	15	CASSQRRDRGPEQYF
-	TRBV7-9	TRBJ2-5	15	CASSLMAGGRETQYF
-	TRBV9	TRBJ2-7	15	CASSVAGTGWNEQYF
few	TRBV6-6	TRBJ1-6	13	CASSYLFRDTVHF
many	TRBV2	TRBJ2-5	13	CASRTGTGETQYF
many	TRBV7-8	TRBJ1-2	14	CASSPGGERLGYTF
-	TRBV5-2	TRBJ1-2	14	CASSVDAGEGGYTF
few	TRBV20-1	TRBJ1-1	11	CSAKGGGRAFF
-	TRBV7-9	TRBJ2-3	15	CASSAGTGKIDTQYF
-	TRBV20-1	TRBJ1-5	16	CSATEVAGGAGQPQHF
-	TRBV5-4	TRBJ2-5	16	CASSSLPRQGVETQYF
few	TRBV20-1	TRBJ2-7	13	CSARDMMGREQYF
many	TRBV24-1	TRBJ1-1	13	CATSDPRTAEAFF
many	TRBV10-3	TRBJ2-7	14	CAISSGLASYEQYF
-	TRBV9	TRBJ2-6	18	CASSPGGRRFSGANVLTF
once	TRBV20-1	TRBJ1-4	16	CSARWWGEGGSEKLFF
few	TRBV24-1	TRBJ2-1	16	CATSDPRGGSYNEQFF
-	TRBV7-2	TRBJ1-5	13	CASSLDTGQPQHF
-	TRBV10-3	TRBJ1-2	15	CASSFVRTGGYGYTF
-	TRBV25-1	TRBJ2-7	15	CASRTTGAVRYEQYF
-	TRBV7-9	TRBJ2-2	13	CASTRLARGEPFF
few	TRBV7-8	TRBJ2-5	16	CASSLFATAYQETQYF
-	TRBV7-9	TRBJ2-7	17	CASSSNARDRRSYEQYF
few	TRBV19	TRBJ1-1	14	CASSWQNMNTEAFF
few	TRBV10-3	TRBJ1-6	15	CASSYSVGVNSPLHF
-	TRBV7-9	TRBJ2-2	14	CASKRGVNTGELFF
few	TRBV2	TRBJ1-2	14	CASSYSRGRYGYTF
many	TRBV29-1	TRBJ2-7	17	CSVARFVRGFNSYEQYF
-	TRBV25-1	TRBJ2-2	18	CASSAAPLGQGVTGELFF